Listed here are 21 T cell receptor beta chains from one sample, sequenced in a study of a mutant IDH1 vaccine in newly diagnosed glioma (dated by TCRdb to about 2021). The intended sense of this specimen's time point label: baseline, week 1 (first vaccination visit). The treatment or condition label for this specimen denotes: pre-vaccination baseline after standard-of-care therapy. Library method: the immunoSEQ multiplex PCR assay. TCRdb took this table from immuneACCESS and kept in-frame rearrangements with V and J called. Such tables lack part of the clones; where checked against another copy, unresolved V genes explain under half of the gap, and the rest is unexplained. The sample yields 50,000 or so clones; 70% to 90% were counted once. The leading ten clones occupy approximately 19% of the sample. The input for sequencing was PBMCs, taken from a glioma patient treated with radiotherapy, temozolomide or both. The receptor set was obtained from a man aged 18 to 29 with glioma.

This clone appeared once. This sequence joins TRBV10-3 and TRBJ2-3, with 8 bases that match TRBD1. The CDR3 is 14 amino acids. The J segment lost 1 base and the V segment lost 6 bases, leaving 3 bases of the junction unmatched. Germline lookup yields CDR1 ENHRY and CDR2 SYGVKD. The CDR3 DNA follows: TGTGCCATCAGAGTGACAGGGGGCACAGATACGCAGTATTTT. It specifies CAIRVTGGTDTQYF.

The chain couples TRBV7-9 to TRBJ2-5; D remains ambiguous. The germline gives CDR1 SEHNR, CDR2 FQNEAQ (reference sequence). V lost 5 bases and J 5 bases, leaving 12 bases between the germline ends. The CDR3 runs 13 residues. The CDR3 sequence: CASSAHIGETQYF. The CDR3 nucleotides read TGTGCCAGCAGCGCGCACATCGGGGAGACCCAGTACTTC.

The V call is TRBV30, the J call TRBJ2-7, with D possibly being TRBD1 or TRBD2 (5 bases each). V was pared by 4 bases and J by 5 bases, with 12 bases between. This CDR3 region has 12 residues. Germline-derived CDR1 and CDR2 are GTSNPN and SVGIG (reference sequence). The CDR3, as DNA: TGTGCCTGGAAGGGTGGGGGACACGAGCAGTACTTC. It yields the protein CAWKGGGHEQYF.

The V call is TRBV5-1, the J call TRBJ2-7, with a possible D match to TRBD2 (7 bases). Trimming took 6 bases from V and 7 from J, leaving 17 bases between them. This CDR3 is 13 amino acids long. Germline assignment: CDR1 SGHRS and CDR2 YFSETQ. CDR3 nucleotide sequence: TGCGCCAGCAAACTAGCGAGTCAGGGGGAGCAGTACTTC. Translation: CASKLASQGEQYF.

The CDR3 DNA is TGTGCCAGCAGCGTTCTGAGGCTAGCGGGAGGTTCCTACGAGCAGTACTTC. Protein: CASSVLRLAGGSYEQYF. The V gene is TRBV5-6, the J gene TRBJ2-7; TRBD2 agrees at 11 bases. Trimming removed 4 bases from V and 1 base from J; junction bases left unmatched: 10. CDR1 is SGHDT and CDR2 is YYEEEE in the germline V gene. The CDR3 loop spans 17 amino acids.

The chain links TRBV6-1 to TRBJ1-5, with D possibly matching TRBD1 (5 bases). CDR1 MNHNS and CDR2 SASEGT come from the germline V gene. The CDR3 contains 13 residues. The germline V and J ends were trimmed by 7 bases and 0 bases, with 7 bases remaining between them. The CDR3 loop reads CASTRASNQPQHF. CDR3 bases: TGTGCCAGCACCAGGGCTAGCAATCAGCCCCAGCATTTT.

The chain has TRBV7-9 and TRBJ1-1, with D possibly being TRBD1 (6 bases). The CDR3 totals 16 residues. Germline V gene data show CDR1 as SEHNR and CDR2 as FQNEAQ (reference sequence). Trimming shortened V by 5 bases and J by 1 base, and 17 bases separated the two germline ends. CDR3: CASSPSPGAGNTEAFF. The DNA for the CDR3 is TGTGCCAGCAGCCCGTCACCGGGGGCGGGGAACACTGAAGCTTTCTTT.

The rearrangement links TRBV9 to TRBJ1-6; tentative D call: TRBD1 (5 bases). V was clipped by 0 bases and J by 9 bases, with 10 bases between them. The CDR3 is made up of 14 amino acids. Per the germline V gene, CDR1 is SGDLS and CDR2 is YYNGEE. The CDR3 coding sequence is TGTGCCAGCAGCGTAGAAGGGGAAGCTTCACCCCTCCACTTT. The encoded protein is CASSVEGEASPLHF.

This clone appeared a single time. The chain has TRBV5-4 and TRBJ1-2, with a possible D match to TRBD1 (5 bases). This CDR3 is 14 amino acids long. Trimming removed 5 bases at V and 3 bases at J, with 14 bases between. The germline CDR1 and CDR2 sequences are SGHNT and YYREEE (reference sequence). Here the CDR3 DNA reads TGTGCCAGCAGGCCCGTGGGGCTATACTATGGCTACACCTTC. Encoded protein: CASRPVGLYYGYTF.

The rearrangement joins TRBV30 to TRBJ1-4; TRBD1 might be the D (5 bases). V was cut by 6 bases and J by 8 bases, with 16 bases left in between. Germline V gives CDR1 GTSNPN, CDR2 SVGIG (reference sequence). The CDR3 is 13 residues long. The CDR3 nucleotides read TGTGCCTGCAAGACTGGGGGGTGGGAAAAACTGTTTTTT. It specifies CACKTGGWEKLFF. Full variable domain (outside the CDR3, taken from reference TRBV30 and TRBJ1-4): SQTIHQWPATLVQPVGSPLSLECTVEGTSNPNLYWYRQAAGRGLQLLFYSVGIGQISSEVPQNLSASRPQDRQFILSSKKLLLSDSGFYLCACKTGGWEKLFFGSGTQLSVL.

The rearrangement uses TRBV6-5 and TRBJ1-2; TRBD1 might be the D (5 bases). Looked up from germline, CDR1 is MNHEY and CDR2 is SVGAGI. V lost 0 bases and J lost 3, with 8 bases in between. This CDR3 is 14 amino acids long. The CDR3 DNA reads as TGTGCCAGCAGTTACTCGGGCAGGGACTATGGCTACACCTTC. It encodes CASSYSGRDYGYTF.

This chain connects TRBV14 to TRBJ1-2; no clear D gene. The germline gives CDR1 SGHDN, CDR2 FVKESK. The CDR3 has 16 residues. Trimming shortened V by 1 base and J by 7 bases, and 19 bases separated the two germline ends. CDR3 coding DNA: TGTGCCAGCAGCCAAGGGCGCCCTGTCACCCCTCGTGGCTACACCTTC. It yields the protein CASSQGRPVTPRGYTF.

This chain connects TRBV28 to TRBJ1-1; D remains unclear. V lost 4 bases and J lost 0, with 9 bases in between. Germline values: CDR1 MDHEN, CDR2 SYDVKM. The CDR3 is 14 residues long. The CDR3 reads CASSSGGLNTEAFF. For the CDR3, the DNA is TGTGCCAGCAGTTCTGGAGGGTTGAACACTGAAGCTTTCTTT. The full variable domain, its missing parts supplied by reference TRBV28 and TRBJ1-1, is DVKVTQSSRYLVKRTGEKVFLECVQDMDHENMFWYRQDPGLGLRLIYFSYDVKMKEKGDIPEGYSVSREKKERFSLILESASTNQTSMYLCASSSGGLNTEAFFGQGTRLTVV.

The chain links TRBV4-2 to TRBJ1-2; D is unresolved. V lost 0 bases, J lost 1 base, and 9 bases lay in between. Germline V gives CDR1 LGHNA, CDR2 YNFKEQ. The CDR3 loop spans 15 amino acids. DNA for the CDR3: TGTGCCAGCAGCCAAGATTCAAGGATTAACTATGGCTACACCTTC. Translation gives CASSQDSRINYGYTF.

The chain couples TRBV19 to TRBJ2-7; perhaps TRBD2 as D (5 bases). Trimming pared 3 bases from V and 2 bases from J, leaving 11 bases between. Germline V CDR1 and CDR2: LNHDA, SQIVND (reference sequence). The CDR3 has 14 residues. CDR3 region: CASSMERGPYEQYF. The CDR3 nucleotides are TGTGCCAGTAGTATGGAACGGGGTCCCTACGAGCAGTACTTC.

This clone appeared a single time. The chain links TRBV27 to TRBJ2-7; D is uncertain. Germline V gene sequence: CDR1 MNHEY, CDR2 SMNVEV (reference sequence). CDR3 length equals 16 residues. V was clipped by 5 bases and J by 2 bases, with 19 bases between them. CDR3 nucleotide sequence: TGTGCCAGCAGTCCGGTCGACACCAGGCTTCCCTACGAGCAGTACTTC. It specifies CASSPVDTRLPYEQYF.

The chain carries TRBV11-2 and TRBJ1-5, with 7 positions matching TRBD1. Germline assignment: CDR1 SGHAT and CDR2 FQNNGV. The CDR3 sequence is 14 residues long. With V trimmed by 5 bases and J by 9 bases, 10 bases remained unmatched. CDR3 DNA: TGTGCCAGCAGCCCCGGACAGGATTTTTGGCCCCAGCATTTT. Translated: CASSPGQDFWPQHF.

This clone has just one count. V is TRBV7-2 and J is TRBJ1-1, with a weak D call TRBD1 (6 bases). V gave up 5 bases and J gave up 5 bases, with 15 bases separating them. CDR1 is SGHTA and CDR2 is FQGNSA in the germline V gene. This CDR3 contains 14 residues. The CDR3 DNA reads as TGTGCCAGCAGCCGCCGGGACATAGGGACTGAAGCTTTCTTT. It encodes CASSRRDIGTEAFF.

The CDR3 protein is CASSTPIQGYTEAFF. CDR3 DNA sequence: TGTGCCAGTAGTACCCCAATTCAGGGTTACACTGAAGCTTTCTTT. The chain couples TRBV19 to TRBJ1-1; D may be TRBD1 (5 bases). CDR3 length: 15 amino acids. Looked up from germline, CDR1 is LNHDA and CDR2 is SQIVND (reference sequence). The ends were cut back, 4 bases at V and 3 bases at J, with 15 bases in the middle.

This chain links TRBV7-9 with TRBJ2-1, with D perhaps TRBD2 (6 bases). Trimming pared 5 bases from V and 8 bases from J, leaving 22 bases between. The CDR3 is 16 residues long. Germline loops: CDR1 SEHNR, CDR2 FQNEAQ (reference sequence). The CDR3 region is CASSIDWRAQLDEQFF. The CDR3, as DNA: TGTGCCAGCAGCATTGACTGGAGGGCCCAGTTGGATGAGCAGTTCTTC.

V gene TRBV5-4 combines with J gene TRBJ2-3; D perhaps matches TRBD2 (6 bases). CDR3 length: 15 amino acids. Trimming left V 2 bases short and J 0 bases short, with 10 bases between. Germline lookup yields CDR1 SGHNT and CDR2 YYREEE (reference sequence). CDR3 sequence: CASSLGGISTDTQYF. The CDR3 DNA follows: TGTGCCAGCAGCTTAGGCGGGATCAGCACAGATACGCAGTATTTT.